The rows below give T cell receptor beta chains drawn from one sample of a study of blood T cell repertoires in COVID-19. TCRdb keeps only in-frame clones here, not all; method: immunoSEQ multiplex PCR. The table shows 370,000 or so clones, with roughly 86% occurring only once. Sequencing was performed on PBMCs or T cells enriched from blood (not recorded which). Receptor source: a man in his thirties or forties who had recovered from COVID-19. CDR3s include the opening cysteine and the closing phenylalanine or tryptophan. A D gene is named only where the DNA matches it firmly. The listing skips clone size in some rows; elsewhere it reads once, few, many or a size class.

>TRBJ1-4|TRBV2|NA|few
TGTGCCAGCAAACAGGGACAAGGGTATAATGAAAAACTGTTTTTT
CASKQGQGYNEKLFF
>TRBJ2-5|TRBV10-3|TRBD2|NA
TGTGCCATCAGCCCGGGACTAGCGGGGAAAGAGACCCAGTACTTC
CAISPGLAGKETQYF
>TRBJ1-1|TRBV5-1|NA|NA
TGCGCCAGCAGCTTTACAGCTGTGAACACTGAAGCTTTCTTT
CASSFTAVNTEAFF
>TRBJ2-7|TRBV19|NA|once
TGTGCCAGTGGCCTAGGAGGGTTTTACGAGCAGTACTTC
CASGLGGFYEQYF
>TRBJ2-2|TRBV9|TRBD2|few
TGTGCCAGCAGCGTAGGCGGGCGGGGGGTGTCGGACACCGGGGAGCTGTTTTTT
CASSVGGRGVSDTGELFF
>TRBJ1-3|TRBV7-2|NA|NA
TGTGCCAGCAGCCCCGCGGGCGATGGAAACACCATATATTTT
CASSPAGDGNTIYF
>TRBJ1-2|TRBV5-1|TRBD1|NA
TGCGCCAGCAGCTTCCTTCCCGGGACAGGGGGCCTCAGCTATGGCTACACCTTC
CASSFLPGTGGLSYGYTF
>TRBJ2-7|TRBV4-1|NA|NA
TGCGCCAGCAGCCAAGAGGGGCAGGGATACTACGAGCAGTACTTC
CASSQEGQGYYEQYF
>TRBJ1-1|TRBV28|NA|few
TGTGCCAGCAGTTTAGGCACCATGAACACTGAAGCTTTCTTT
CASSLGTMNTEAFF
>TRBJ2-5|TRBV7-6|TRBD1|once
TGTGCCAGCAGCACAAAAACCGGGACAGGAAAGACCCAGTACTTC
CASSTKTGTGKTQYF
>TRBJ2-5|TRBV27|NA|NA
TGTGCCAGCGGATCACAGGGAGTTGGGACCCAGTACTTC
CASGSQGVGTQYF
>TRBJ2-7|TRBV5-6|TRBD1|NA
TGTGCCACTGGGAGGACAGGGGCCACCTACGAGCAGTACTTC
CATGRTGATYEQYF
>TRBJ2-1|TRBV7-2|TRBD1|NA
TGTGCCAGCAGCTTTACAGGGGGGACCTCCTACAATGAGCAGTTCTTC
CASSFTGGTSYNEQFF
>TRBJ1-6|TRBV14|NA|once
TGTGCCAGCAGCCAAGGTGGTGGGACACTTAATTCACCCCTCCACTTT
CASSQGGGTLNSPLHF
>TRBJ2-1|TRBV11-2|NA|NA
TGTGCCAGCAGCAACCGGAACAGGGTGTTCTTC
CASSNRNRVFF
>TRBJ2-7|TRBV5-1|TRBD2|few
TGCGCCAGCAGTCAGACTAGCGGGGAGGTGTATGACGAGCAGTACTTC
CASSQTSGEVYDEQYF
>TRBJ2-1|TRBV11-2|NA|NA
TGTGCCAGCAGCCCTGTAGGCGGAGGGGCCGGGTCCTACAATGAGCAGTTCTTC
CASSPVGGGAGSYNEQFF
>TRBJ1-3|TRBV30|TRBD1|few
TGTGCCTTGAACTTGGACAGGGAGTCTGGAAACACCATATATTTT
CALNLDRESGNTIYF
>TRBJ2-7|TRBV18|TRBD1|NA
TGTGCCAGCTCATCCAGGGGGAACGAGCAGTACTTC
CASSSRGNEQYF
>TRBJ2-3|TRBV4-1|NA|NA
TGCGCCAGCAGCCAAGTCGGGGGTCCCGGAGATACGCAGTATTTT
CASSQVGGPGDTQYF
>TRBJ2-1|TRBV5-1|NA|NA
TGCGCCAGCAGCTCTAAAGTGAGGGAGCAGTTCTTC
CASSSKVREQFF
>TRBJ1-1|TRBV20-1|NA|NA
TGCAGTGCAGGGAGGGGCACTGAAGCTTTCTTT
CSAGRGTEAFF
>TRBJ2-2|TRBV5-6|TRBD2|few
TGTGCCAGCAGCACCTCGCAGGTAGCGGGAGCCGGGGAGCTGTTTTTT
CASSTSQVAGAGELFF
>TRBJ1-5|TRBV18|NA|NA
TGTGCCAGCTCACCCGCGGAGGTTCAGCCCCAGCATTTT
CASSPAEVQPQHF
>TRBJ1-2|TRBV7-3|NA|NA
TGTGCCAGCAGCCCGGCCCCCAGCGGTGGCTACACCTTC
CASSPAPSGGYTF
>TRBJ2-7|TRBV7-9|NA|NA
TGTGCCAGCAGCTTAGGGGGCCGACAGAGCTACGAGCAGTACTTC
CASSLGGRQSYEQYF
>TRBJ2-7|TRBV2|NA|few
TGTGCCACCCAGACGGCTAGGTACGAGCAGTACTTC
CATQTARYEQYF
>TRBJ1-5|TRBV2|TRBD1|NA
TGTGCCATCTCGGGACAGGAGGTCAATCAGCCCCAGCATTTT
CAISGQEVNQPQHF
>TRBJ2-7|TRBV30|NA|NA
TGTGCCTGGGACCAGGCAGGGGCTCTGGGCGAGCAGTACTTC
CAWDQAGALGEQYF
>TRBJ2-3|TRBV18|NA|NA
TGTGCCAGCTCCCGGGGGACTAGCACAGATACGCAGTATTTT
CASSRGTSTDTQYF
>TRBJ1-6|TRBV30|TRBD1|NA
TGTGCCTGGAGTGGGGACAGGGGGGGAAGTAATTCACCCCTCCACTTT
CAWSGDRGGSNSPLHF
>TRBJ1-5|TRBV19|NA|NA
TGTGCCAGTAGTGGGGCGGGGTGGAGCAATCAGCCCCAGCATTTT
CASSGAGWSNQPQHF
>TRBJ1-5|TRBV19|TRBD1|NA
TGTGCCAGTAACTACAGGGGTCAGCCCCAGCATTTT
CASNYRGQPQHF
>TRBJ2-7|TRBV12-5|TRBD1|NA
TGTGCTAGTGCCCCGGGACAGTCCCTTTCCGAGCAGTACTTC
CASAPGQSLSEQYF
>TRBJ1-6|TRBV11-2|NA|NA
TGTGCCAGCCAGGTAGGACATGGGGGCAGGTCACCCCTCCACTTT
CASQVGHGGRSPLHF
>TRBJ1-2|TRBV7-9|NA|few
TGTGCCAGCAGCCTCTTCGGTGGCTACACCTTC
CASSLFGGYTF
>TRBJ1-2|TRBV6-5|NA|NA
TGTGCCAGCACCCAAAGGCAGGGCAGCTATGGCTACACCTTC
CASTQRQGSYGYTF
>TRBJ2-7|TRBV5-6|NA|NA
TGTGCCAGCAGCCGACAGGCCTACGAGCAGTACTTC
CASSRQAYEQYF
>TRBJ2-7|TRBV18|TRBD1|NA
TGTGCCAGCTCCCCTGTGGAGGACAGGGAATACGAGCAGTACTTC
CASSPVEDREYEQYF
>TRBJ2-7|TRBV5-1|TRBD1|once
TGCGCCAGTCGGGACAGAACGCGGGAGCAGTACTTC
CASRDRTREQYF
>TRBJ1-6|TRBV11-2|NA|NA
TGTGCCAGCAGCTTAGATCTACAGGCAAATTCACCCCTCCACTTT
CASSLDLQANSPLHF
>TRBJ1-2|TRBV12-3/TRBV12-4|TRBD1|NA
TGTGCCAGCAGTTTTAGGGGGCCGTATGGCTACACCTTC
CASSFRGPYGYTF
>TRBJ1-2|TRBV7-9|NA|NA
TGTGCCAGCAGCCCGCTTCGGGGCGGAGGGAACTATGGCTACACCTTC
CASSPLRGGGNYGYTF
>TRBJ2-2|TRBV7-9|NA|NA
TGTGCCAGCAGCTCGACGACAGGCGCAAACACCGGGGAGCTGTTTTTT
CASSSTTGANTGELFF
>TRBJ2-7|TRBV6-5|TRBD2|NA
TGTGCCAGCACTCGGCGGGAGGGTTTCTACGAGCAGTACTTC
CASTRREGFYEQYF
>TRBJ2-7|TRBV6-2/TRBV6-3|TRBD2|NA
TGTGCCAGCAGTTACGTCCGCGGGAGCGGGACCTACGAGCAGTACTTC
CASSYVRGSGTYEQYF
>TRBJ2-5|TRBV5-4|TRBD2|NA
TGTGCCAGCAGCAGCGGACTAGCGGGGGAGACCCAGTACTTC
CASSSGLAGETQYF